A single TCR beta chain is shown here with its context. What it recognizes is unknown. Trimming removed 8 bases from V and 0 bases from J, with 11 bases in between. Per the germline V gene, CDR1 is MNHEY and CDR2 is SVGEGT. The CDR3 runs 15 residues. These data are taken from a study of T cells in Graves' hyperthyroidism and ophthalmopathy. General study points: Stable hyperthyroidism was separated from ophthalmopathy by a model based on 13 V-J features.

Patients aged 18 to 65 had newly diagnosed hyperthyroidism of under 2 months' duration. Diagnosing involved the use of clinical symptoms, serum thyroxine and TRAb, thyroid ultrasound and orbital computed tomography. From RNA transcripts, TCR beta CDR3 regions were amplified. TCR CDR3 underwent first-round RT-PCR with the HTBI primer set. TCRdb fed the multiplex PCR reads into MiXCR, producing one record per CDR3 protein. Counted here are about 480,000 distinct CDR3 sequences, over 13% occurring once; the ten biggest clones make up less than 20%. The chain links TRBV6-2 or TRBV6-3 to TRBJ2-6, with a weak D call TRBD2 (5 bases). The clonotype originates from a woman younger than 30 with Graves' hyperthyroidism. The specimen was blood. CDR3 protein: CASGSHFSGANVLTF. The CDR3 DNA reads TGTGCCAGCGGGAGCCATTTCTCTGGGGCCAACGTCCTGACTTTC.